This T cell receptor beta chain is from a study of T cells in Graves' hyperthyroidism and ophthalmopathy (dated by TCRdb to between 2018 and 2021). Regarding the complete study: Peripheral blood was sampled at the time of initial diagnosis, prior to any treatment. According to the paper, TCR Vbeta CDR3 sequencing was carried out on some 130 peripheral blood samples, which came from fewer than 50 ophthalmopathy, some 73 hyperthyroidism and about 17 progressor patients. For training and testing, the 110 or so patients in the discovery cohort were randomly divided in a 7:3 ratio. After blood sampling, hyperthyroidism patients were treated with methimazole at a starting dose of 30 mg daily, and ophthalmopathy patients were treated with high-dose intravenous methylprednisolone. Prospective prediction of ophthalmopathy was tested in an independent validation cohort consisting of fewer than 20 hyperthyroidism patients and approximately 16 patients who later progressed to ophthalmopathy. A discovery cohort of around 98 patients, approximately 45 with Graves' ophthalmopathy and 57 with stable Graves' hyperthyroidism, was used to find distinguishing TCR V-J signatures. The study also compared thyroid tissue and blood T-cell repertoires from several Graves' hyperthyroidism patients.

The TCR beta CDR3 regions were amplified from the RNA transcripts. A first-round RT-PCR of the TCR CDR3 used the HTBI primer set with the Qiagen OneStep RT-PCR kit. Libraries were constructed in a second round of multiplex PCR, after which size selection and purification were performed. Paired-end sequencing of the libraries was performed with 100 bp reads on an Illumina HiSeq2000. Turning to the authors' computational methods: Raw data were processed with SOAPnuke, discarding reads with adapters, uncalled bases, mean Phred below 15, or no exact constant-primer or identifier match. High-quality paired reads were merged using COPE v1.2.5, and each unique nucleotide sequence was defined as a clonotype. Clonotypes were aligned to IMGT TRBV, TRBD and TRBJ reference segments using MiTCR v1.1. The analysis included only V-J combinations with a frequency above 0.0001, which together covered around 99% of the repertoires. A TCS score was defined as the ratio of F50 (clonal expansion) to E x V (chaos), with BLOSUM62-based TCRdist applied between CDR3 peptides within each V-J. Welch's t-statistics and random forest reduced approximately 520 V-J features to under 15, which were used in a naive Bayes classifier (R e1071). The public reads were reprocessed in TCRdb via fastp at Q25 and MiXCR, keeping in-frame beta chains. Rows with a matching CDR3 protein are joined into one entry that keeps the most common DNA and genes. The V and J calls were determined by TCRdb, not by the authors. Present in this sample are about 210,000 distinct CDR3 sequences, over 15% of which were seen just once. Roughly 50% of the sample lies in the top ten.

Graves' hyperthyroidism was defined as stable when no progression to ophthalmopathy occurred over 18 months of follow-up. The hyperthyroidism patients were between 18 and 65 years old and newly diagnosed, with a disease duration of less than 2 months. Exclusion was applied to patients with uncontrolled infections, other autoimmune diseases, pregnancy or lactation. Diagnoses were established on the basis of clinical symptoms, serum thyroxine and TRAb, thyroid ultrasound, and orbital computed tomography. PBMCs were isolated from about 9 ml of fresh peripheral blood by Ficoll-Paque density gradient centrifugation. Total RNA was extracted using Trizol reagent, and RNA quality was assessed on an Agilent 2100 Bioanalyzer. The full study reports these points: Most expanded thyroid clonotypes (frequency above 0.001) were also detected in blood, suggesting blood repertoires may reflect thyroid immune responses. Sample size was not statistically predetermined, and investigators were not blinded to group allocation. In cross-validation, a model built on a 13 V-J signature told ophthalmopathy apart from stable hyperthyroidism with 87.88% sensitivity and around 81% specificity, and in testing the same model reached 80%/75%. During validation, the model predicted progression to ophthalmopathy a median of approximately 7 months ahead of onset, with just under 71% sensitivity and roughly 72% specificity.

As regards this clonotype: No antigen is known for it. A read error is possible here, since a much larger clone lies one base away.

The V and J ends are trimmed by 4 bases and 1 base, leaving 10 bases between them. There are 14 amino acids in the CDR3, from cysteine to phenylalanine inclusive. The entry retains the CDR3 DNA only, 42 bases that are in frame from base 1. Via the germline V gene, CDR1 is SNHLY and CDR2 FYNNEI. The chain employs TRBV2 and TRBJ1-1, with TRBD1 tentatively as D gene (5 bases match). The sample was blood. The receptor comes from a man between 45 and 60 years old with Graves' hyperthyroidism. The CDR3 corresponds to CASSARGRNTEAFF. Read as DNA, the sequence is TGTGCCAGCAGTGCCCGGGGGAGGAACACTGAAGCTTTCTTT. With all but the CDR3 taken from the reference TRBV2 and TRBJ1-1 genes, the full variable domain is: EPEVTQTPSHQVTQMGQEVILRCVPISNHLYFYWYRQILGQKVEFLVSFYNNEISEKSEIFDDQFSVERPDGSNFTLKIRSTKLEDSAMYFCASSARGRNTEAFFGQGTRLTVV.